This T cell receptor beta chain was identified in a study of T cells in Graves' hyperthyroidism and ophthalmopathy (dated by TCRdb to 2018 to 2020). Broadly, across the study: Peripheral blood was collected at initial diagnosis, before any treatment. TCR V-J signatures able to tell the groups apart were searched for in a discovery cohort of approximately 95 patients, of whom more than 40 had Graves' ophthalmopathy and under 65 had stable Graves' hyperthyroidism. Whether ophthalmopathy could be predicted prospectively was tested in an independent validation cohort made up of 18 hyperthyroidism patients plus 17 patients who later progressed to ophthalmopathy. For training and testing, the 95 to 100 patients in the discovery cohort were randomly divided in a 7:3 ratio. Thyroid tissue and blood T-cell repertoires from several Graves' hyperthyroidism patients were also compared in the study. Following sampling, methimazole starting at 30 mg daily was given to hyperthyroidism patients, and high-dose intravenous methylprednisolone was given to ophthalmopathy patients. TCR Vbeta CDR3 sequencing of some 140 peripheral blood samples (roughly 43 ophthalmopathy, 75 to 85 hyperthyroidism and about 17 progressor patients) is reported in the paper.

A patient counted as having stable Graves' hyperthyroidism if no progression to ophthalmopathy occurred over 18 months of follow-up. Hyperthyroidism patients were newly diagnosed, had a disease duration of under 2 months, and were aged 18 to 65 years. Any patient with an uncontrolled infection, another autoimmune disease, pregnancy or lactation was excluded. Diagnoses relied on clinical symptoms, serum thyroxine and TRAb, thyroid ultrasound and orbital computed tomography. PBMCs were isolated from roughly 10 ml of fresh peripheral blood by Ficoll-Paque density gradient centrifugation. Total RNA was extracted with Trizol reagent, and quality was checked on an Agilent 2100 Bioanalyzer. With respect to this clonotype: Its specific antigen is unknown. It has no much larger one-base neighbor in the sample; base qualities were not kept.

Summary of the overall study and its limitations: Sample size was not statistically predetermined, and blinding of investigators to group allocation was not performed. A model built on a 13 V-J signature distinguished ophthalmopathy from stable hyperthyroidism, reaching around 87% sensitivity and about 81% specificity in cross-validation and 80%/75% in testing. Most expanded thyroid clonotypes (frequency above 0.001) were also detected in blood, a finding suggesting that blood repertoires may reflect thyroid immune responses. In validation, progression to ophthalmopathy was predicted by the model with 70% to 71% sensitivity and under 85% specificity, a median of about 6.8 months before onset.

The junction shows trimming of 2 bases on V and 1 base on J, plus 8 bases between the germline ends. Including cysteine and phenylalanine, the CDR3 has 14 amino acids. The only DNA kept is the CDR3, 42 bases in frame from the first base. The germline V gene gives CDR1 as MNHEY and CDR2 as SVGAGI. The TCR beta CDR3 regions were amplified from RNA transcripts. For the first round of RT-PCR on the TCR CDR3, the HTBI primer set was used together with the Qiagen OneStep RT-PCR kit. A second multiplex PCR round built the libraries, followed by size selection and purification. Libraries were sequenced paired-end with 100 bp reads on an Illumina HiSeq2000. The authors processed their data as follows. SOAPnuke was used to process the raw data, removing reads that contained adapters or uncalled bases, had a mean Phred below 15, or lacked an exact match to the constant primer or identifier. High-quality paired reads were merged with COPE v1.2.5, and unique nucleotide sequences were defined as clonotypes. MiTCR v1.1 was used to align clonotypes to the IMGT TRBV, TRBD and TRBJ reference segments. The analysis included only V-J combinations with a frequency above 0.0001, which together covered around 99% of the repertoires. The TCS score was defined as the ratio of F50 (clonal expansion) to E x V (chaos), calculated using BLOSUM62-based TCRdist between CDR3 peptides within each V-J. Welch's t-statistics and random forest reduced roughly 540 V-J features to 10 to 15, which were used in a naive Bayes classifier (R e1071). The similarity between thyroid and blood repertoires was quantified using the Morisita-Horn index. The public reads were reanalyzed by TCRdb: fastp trimming at Q25, MiXCR alignment, in-frame beta chains only. Here each entry gathers all rows of one CDR3 protein and keeps the most common genes and DNA. The V and J calls were not made by the authors but by TCRdb's processing. The sample data list hundreds of thousands of distinct CDR3 sequences, and over 35% of these were observed just once. The ten largest clones represent 8.9% of the sample.

This receptor chain uses TRBV6-5 and TRBJ1-1; no D segment can be confidently identified. Sequencing was carried out using blood. The clonotype was recovered from a man aged 18 to 30 with Graves' hyperthyroidism. The nucleotide sequence is TGTGCCAGCAGTTACAATAGGGCGAACACTGAAGCTTTCTTT. It is translated as CASSYNRANTEAFF.